These 8 T cell receptor beta chains were all obtained from the same sample, sequenced in a study of shared clonotypes between healthy human individuals. The repertoire was sequenced with immunoSEQ multiplex PCR; TCRdb's copy has only in-frame clones and lacks some. The sample records about 470,000 clones, about 85% being singletons. What was sequenced was PBMCs. All receptors come from a woman aged 40 to 50 in good health. Some clones in this sample may be carry-over from other donors' samples.

This chain uses TRBV27 with TRBJ1-1; D is possibly TRBD1 (6 bases). V gave up 0 bases and J gave up 5 bases, with 13 bases separating them. The germline V gene encodes CDR1 MNHEY and CDR2 SMNVEV (reference sequence). The CDR3 is 15 residues long. The CDR3 coding sequence is TGTGCCAGCAGTTTATCACCGGGGGCGCGGACTGAAGCTTTCTTT. Its translation: CASSLSPGARTEAFF.

The rearrangement joins TRBV7-2 to TRBJ1-3; TRBD1 aligns across 8 bases. V gave up 5 bases and J gave up 1 base; unmatched junction bases: 7. This CDR3 is 16 amino acids long. The germline V gene encodes CDR1 SGHTA and CDR2 FQGNSA. The CDR3 DNA follows: TGTGCCAGCAGCCTACAGGGGGGGGTTTCTGGAAACACCATATATTTT. Translation gives CASSLQGGVSGNTIYF. Combining the CDR3 with reference TRBV7-2 and TRBJ1-3 gives the whole variable domain GAGVSQSPSNKVTEKGKDVELRCDPISGHTALYWYRQSLGQGLEFLIYFQGNSAPDKSGLPSDRFSAERTGGSVSTLTIQRTQQEDSAVYLCASSLQGGVSGNTIYFGEGSWLTVV.

This clone was detected a few times. The chain combines TRBV11-2 with TRBJ1-1; D is perhaps TRBD1 (5 bases). The CDR3 covers 13 residues. Germline V CDR1 and CDR2: SGHAT, FQNNGV. Between the trimmed V and J ends, which lost 0 bases and 7 bases, there was a span of 9 bases. In DNA, the CDR3 is TGTGCCAGCAGCTTAGAGCGGGGGGTTGAAGCTTTCTTT. It yields the protein CASSLERGVEAFF.

The chain has TRBV7-8 and TRBJ2-1, with D maybe TRBD2 (6 bases). V was cut by 2 bases and J by 1 base, with 9 bases left in between. The CDR3 loop spans 15 amino acids. Germline lookup yields CDR1 SGHVS and CDR2 FQNEAQ. CDR3 sequence (DNA): TGTGCCAGCAGCTTATCCGGGAGTTCCTACAATGAGCAGTTCTTC. It specifies CASSLSGSSYNEQFF.

This clone was seen a single time. The CDR3 DNA follows: TGTGCCAGTAGTATAGCGGCAGGGGGCTACGAGCAGTACTTC. Translation: CASSIAAGGYEQYF. The V gene is TRBV19, the J gene TRBJ2-7; 7 nucleotides match TRBD1. The J segment lost 3 bases and the V segment lost 1 base, leaving 3 bases of the junction unmatched. Germline values: CDR1 LNHDA, CDR2 SQIVND (reference sequence). The CDR3 has 14 residues.

This clone was counted between two and nine times. This chain links TRBV18 with TRBJ2-1; 7 nucleotides line up with TRBD1. Germline lookup yields CDR1 KGHSH and CDR2 LQKENI. This CDR3 has 13 residues. V gave up 6 bases and J gave up 5 bases; unmatched junction bases: 4. The CDR3 DNA follows: TGTGCCAGCTCGCCGGGACAGAACAATGAGCAGTTCTTC. Protein sequence: CASSPGQNNEQFF. The complete variable domain, with remaining parts taken from reference TRBV18 and TRBJ2-1, reads NAGVMQNPRHLVRRRGQEARLRCSPMKGHSHVYWYRQLPEEGLKFMVYLQKENIIDESGMPKERFSAEFPKEGPSILRIQQVVRGDSAAYFCASSPGQNNEQFFGPGTRLTVL.

In this sample, this clone turned up a few times. The J gene is TRBJ1-4, the V gene TRBV7-9, with D hard to call. CDR3 length: 14 amino acids. V was trimmed by 3 bases and J by 1 base, leaving 6 bases between them. Germline lookup yields CDR1 SEHNR and CDR2 FQNEAQ (reference sequence). The CDR3 sequence: CASSFGVTNEKLFF. In DNA form, the CDR3 reads TGTGCCAGCAGCTTCGGGGTAACTAATGAAAAACTGTTTTTT.

The chain joins TRBV29-1 to TRBJ1-5; TRBD1 is a possible D gene (6 bases). V was pared by 6 bases and J by 5 bases, with 14 bases between. The germline gives CDR1 SQVTM, CDR2 ANQGSEA. This CDR3 is 13 amino acids long. The CDR3 loop reads CSVGDTRDQPQHF. For the CDR3, the DNA is TGCAGCGTCGGGGACACTAGGGATCAGCCCCAGCATTTT. The full variable domain, completed using reference TRBV29-1 and TRBJ1-5, is SAVISQKPSRDICQRGTSLTIQCQVDSQVTMMFWYRQQPGQSLTLIATANQGSEATYESGFVIDKFPISRPNLTFSTLTVSNMSPEDSSIYLCSVGDTRDQPQHFGDGTRLSIL.